The present T cell receptor beta chain was sequenced within a study of cytomegalovirus exposure and HLA in healthy donors. Study-wide results and limits: Per published accounts, TCR beta sequences correctly predicted the HLA-A and HLA-B alleles of most subjects. Specificity of a few CMV-associated chains for CMV antigens was verified in vitro. In a later analysis, parvovirus B19, influenza, CMV and Epstein-Barr virus appeared linked to several top co-occurrence clusters. Most TCRs appeared rarely, but some public TCRs recurred in many donors.

Worth noting for this clone: The antigen is not known.

This CDR3 has 14 residues. V was pared by 6 bases and J by 4 bases, with 15 bases between. Germline V CDR1 and CDR2: SNHLY, FYNNEI. The primer mix had 60 Vbeta and 13 Jbeta primers. Method: immunoSEQ multiplex PCR; TCRdb's copy keeps in-frame clones and lacks some. The table lists under 200,000 clones. The source of this sequence is a man aged 30-40 years in good health and CMV-seronegative. Sequencing was performed on PBMCs. This chain connects TRBV2 to TRBJ1-1; D is perhaps TRBD1 (6 bases). The DNA for the CDR3 is TGTGCCAGCAGAGGACAGATTTTTGGCACTGAAGCTTTCTTT. Translation gives CASRGQIFGTEAFF.